The 14 T cell receptor beta chains listed next were all sequenced from one sample in a study of T cells expressing NK-cell markers. TCRdb reprocessed the 5' RACE reads and stores each CDR3 protein as one record, lacking DNA. The sample yields 500,000 or so distinct CDR3 sequences, of which the top ten take up less than 4.5%. Sequencing input: blood T cells: a sorted CD56 or NKG2C T cell subset, CD4+ or CD8+ T cells, or bulk PBMC T cells (not recorded which). The receptors here all came from a man aged 18 to 29 in good health.

The J gene is TRBJ2-5, the V gene TRBV24-1; TCRdb selects TRBD2, and the lack of DNA leaves this call unchecked. Germline V gives CDR1 KGHDR, CDR2 SFDVKD. This CDR3 spans 13 amino acids. The CDR3 spells CATSRGVGETQYF.

The rearrangement joins TRBV7-2 to TRBJ1-5. The CDR3 extends over 15 amino acids. Germline V CDR1 and CDR2: SGHTA, FQGNSA. CDR3 in amino acids: CASSLRWNSNQPQHF.

The CDR3 reads CASSPAPFSGEQFF. The chain is built from TRBV12-3 or TRBV12-4 and TRBJ2-1; the TCRdb D gene call, TRBD1, has no DNA to confirm it. The CDR3 has 14 amino acids.

The chain uses TRBV12-3 or TRBV12-4 and TRBJ1-5. The CDR3 sequence is 16 residues long. The CDR3 protein is CASSFSPPGGNQPQHF.

This chain uses TRBV12-3 or TRBV12-4 with TRBJ2-1. The CDR3 is 11 amino acids. The CDR3 is CASSSSNEQFF.

The chain combines TRBV5-5 with TRBJ2-7; TCRdb names TRBD2, which stays unverified in the absence of DNA. Germline-derived CDR1 and CDR2 are SGHKS and YYEKEE (reference sequence). CDR3 length equals 15 residues. This CDR3 reads CASSTLWSANYEQYF.

This chain's CDR3 is CSAPDRGKNTGELFF. This chain links TRBV20-1 with TRBJ2-2; TCRdb's D call of TRBD1 is untestable without DNA. The CDR3 extends over 15 amino acids. Germline CDR1 and CDR2: DFQATT and SNEGSKA (reference sequence).

This chain joins TRBV29-1 and TRBJ2-1; TCRdb proposes TRBD1, but this gene call is untestable without DNA. Germline-derived CDR1 and CDR2 are SQVTM and ANQGSEA. The CDR3 has 14 residues. The CDR3 region is CSVAREAGLNEQFF.

J is TRBJ2-1 and V is TRBV20-1; TCRdb picks TRBD1, but there is no DNA to check that call. CDR3 size: 15 residues. Per the germline V gene, CDR1 is DFQATT and CDR2 is SNEGSKA (reference sequence). CDR3 sequence: CSAGGTGGYNNEQFF.

V usage is TRBV27 and J usage is TRBJ2-3; TCRdb's assignment of TRBD1 cannot be checked, as there is no DNA. This CDR3 has 14 amino acids. The germline V gene has CDR1 MNHEY and CDR2 SMNVEV (reference sequence). Here the CDR3 reads CASSLGQGTYTQYF.

V usage is TRBV10-1 and J usage is TRBJ1-1; as DNA is missing, the TRBD1 call by TCRdb cannot be tested. Germline CDR1 reads WNHNN; CDR2 reads SYGVQD (reference sequence). CDR3 size: 13 residues. CDR3 residues: CASRGAGGTEAFF.

This chain links TRBV7-2 with TRBJ2-6. Germline V CDR1 and CDR2: SGHTA, FQGNSA. This CDR3 spans 15 amino acids. The CDR3: CASSIYIGGANVLTF.

This chain connects TRBV6-1 to TRBJ2-7; TCRdb's assignment of TRBD1 cannot be checked, as there is no DNA. The CDR3 is 14 residues long. CDR1 is MNHNS and CDR2 is SASEGT in the germline V gene. CDR3 residues: CASSMGQPLYEQYF.

The rearrangement joins TRBV5-6 to TRBJ2-7; TCRdb gives TRBD1 as the D gene, but with no DNA this cannot be confirmed. The V gene's germline CDR1 is SGHDT and CDR2 YYEEEE. There are 14 residues in the CDR3. The CDR3 spells CASSLASPGSEQYF.